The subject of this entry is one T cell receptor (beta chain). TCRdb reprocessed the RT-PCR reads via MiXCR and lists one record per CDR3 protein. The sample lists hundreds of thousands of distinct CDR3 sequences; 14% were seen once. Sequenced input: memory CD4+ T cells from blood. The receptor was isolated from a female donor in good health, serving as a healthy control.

CDR3 DNA: TGTGCCATCAGTGAGTCGGGTGGAAACACCATATATTTT. Its protein is CAISESGGNTIYF. V is TRBV10-3 and J is TRBJ1-3; D is undetermined. The CDR3 is 13 residues long. Trimming pared 0 bases from V and 3 bases from J, leaving 3 bases between. Germline V CDR1 and CDR2: ENHRY, SYGVKD.